Below, 18 T cell receptor beta chains from the same sample are listed, as sequenced in a study of T cell responses to AZD1222 COVID-19 vaccine. The assay was immunoSEQ multiplex PCR, and TCRdb's table has in-frame clones only and misses some. Of fewer than 6,000 clones listed, around nine tenths are singletons. The sample consisted of peripheral blood, taken 28 days after the second AZD1222 dose. The receptors here all came from an adult who received the AZD1222 COVID-19 vaccine.

V usage is TRBV7-2 and J usage is TRBJ1-3, with D unclear. The CDR3 loop spans 16 amino acids. Trimming left V 5 bases short and J 0 bases short, with 14 bases between. Germline values: CDR1 SGHTA, CDR2 FQGNSA. In DNA form, the CDR3 reads TGTGCCAGCAGCCTAATCCAGACGGCCTCTGGAAACACCATATATTTT. This gives the protein CASSLIQTASGNTIYF.

The chain recombines TRBV21-1 with TRBJ1-6. TRBV21-1 is labeled a pseudogene. This CDR3 has 11 residues. Here the CDR3 reads CASDDRSPLHF. CDR3 bases: TGTGCCAGCGATGATAGGTCACCCCTCCACTTT.

The rearrangement joins TRBV16 to TRBJ1-5, with D unresolved. Per the germline V gene, CDR1 is KGHSY and CDR2 is FQNENV. CDR3 length: 15 residues. Trimming removed 0 bases from V and 4 bases from J, with 10 bases in between. CDR3 residues: CASSQSKQRNQPQHF. DNA of the CDR3: TGTGCCAGCAGCCAATCGAAACAGCGTAATCAGCCCCAGCATTTT.

The rearrangement joins TRBV10-2 to TRBJ2-1, with TRBD2 matching 9 bases. The CDR3 is 18 amino acids. J gave up 7 bases and V 1 base, and 14 bases lay outside the gene matches. From germline, CDR1 is WSHSY and CDR2 SAAADI. The chain's CDR3 is CASSELQLYPSGTNEQFF. DNA of the CDR3: TGCGCCAGCAGTGAGTTGCAGCTCTACCCTAGCGGGACTAATGAGCAGTTCTTC.

In this sample, this clone turned up once. The V and J genes are TRBV9 and TRBJ1-3; maybe TRBD1 (5 bases). Per the germline V gene, CDR1 is SGDLS and CDR2 is YYNGEE. CDR3 length: 12 residues. Deletions cut 3 bases from V and 4 bases from J, with 5 bases between. CDR3 loop: CASSGDGNTIYF. In DNA form, the CDR3 reads TGTGCCAGCAGCGGGGACGGAAACACCATATATTTT. Supplemented by reference TRBV9 and TRBJ1-3, the full variable domain reads DSGVTQTPKHLITATGQRVTLRCSPRSGDLSVYWYQQSLDQGLQFLIQYYNGEERAKGNILERFSAQQFPDLHSELNLSSLELGDSALYFCASSGDGNTIYFGEGSWLTVV.

This chain joins TRBV28 and TRBJ1-3; no clear D gene. The germline V gene encodes CDR1 MDHEN and CDR2 SYDVKM. V was clipped by 6 bases and J by 0 bases, with 6 bases between them. CDR3 length equals 13 residues. The CDR3: CASRHSSGNTIYF. DNA for the CDR3: TGTGCCAGCAGGCACTCCTCTGGAAACACCATATATTTT.

The chain has TRBV7-2 and TRBJ1-2, with 9 bases fitting TRBD1. Germline-derived CDR1 and CDR2 are SGHTA and FQGNSA. After removal of 3 bases from V and 7 bases from J, the junction contained 6 bases not matched to a gene. This CDR3 region has 14 residues. The CDR3, as DNA: TGTGCCAGCAGCTTCCCGACAGGGGGGGGTGGCTACACCTTC. Amino acid sequence: CASSFPTGGGGYTF.

V usage is TRBV13 and J usage is TRBJ1-6, with 10 bases lining up with TRBD1. The CDR3 is made up of 15 amino acids. Germline V lookup: CDR1 PRHDT, CDR2 FYEKMQ (reference sequence). The J segment lost 5 bases and the V segment lost 6 bases, leaving 4 bases of the junction unmatched. The chain's CDR3 is CASRMDRGNNSPLHF. The CDR3 region has the DNA TGTGCCAGCAGGATGGACAGGGGGAATAATTCACCCCTCCACTTT.

V is TRBV6-5 and J is TRBJ1-2; 7 nucleotides line up with TRBD1. From germline, CDR1 is MNHEY and CDR2 SVGAGI. With 2 bases clipped from V and 0 bases from J, the junction kept 6 bases outside the gene matches. The CDR3 consists of 16 residues. The DNA of the CDR3 is TGTGCCAGCAGTTACCGACAGGGCTCAGCTAACTATGGCTACACCTTC. This gives the protein CASSYRQGSANYGYTF.

The chain has TRBV7-8 and TRBJ1-1; D is unclear. The CDR3 extends over 13 amino acids. V lost 5 bases and J lost 4, with 11 bases in between. Germline V gene lookup returns CDR1 SGHVS and CDR2 FQNEAQ. In nucleotides, the CDR3 is TGTGCCAGCAGCCCGCCGGTTAGCACTGAAGCTTTCTTT. Amino acid sequence: CASSPPVSTEAFF.

The chain couples TRBV19 to TRBJ2-3; unclear D gene. CDR3 length equals 15 residues. CDR1 is LNHDA, CDR2 SQIVND, per germline (reference sequence). Deletions cut 1 base from V and 0 bases from J, with 8 bases between. The CDR3 sequence: CASSIGTASTDTQYF. The DNA of the CDR3 is TGTGCCAGTAGTATAGGGACGGCTAGCACAGATACGCAGTATTTT.

The gene calls are TRBV7-2 and TRBJ2-2; the match to TRBD1 covers 9 bases. Germline CDR1 reads SGHTA; CDR2 reads FQGNSA. The CDR3 runs to 15 residues. V lost 2 bases to trimming and J lost 4 bases; unmatched junction nucleotides: 2. The CDR3 DNA is TGTGCCAGCAGCTTACAACAGGGGGCCACCGGGGAGCTGTTTTTT. As protein: CASSLQQGATGELFF.

J is TRBJ2-1 and V is TRBV5-4; 7 positions match TRBD2. The ends lost 4 bases at V and 7 bases at J; junction bases unmatched: 5. Germline lookup yields CDR1 SGHNT and CDR2 YYREEE (reference sequence). The CDR3 spans 13 residues. The chain's CDR3 is CASSPGRGNEQFF. The CDR3 coding sequence is TGTGCCAGCAGCCCGGGGCGGGGGAATGAGCAGTTCTTC.

The chain employs TRBV11-1 and TRBJ1-1; D not certain. CDR1 SGHAT and CDR2 FQDESV come from the germline V gene (reference sequence). The CDR3 is made up of 14 amino acids. V shed 1 base and J shed 2 bases, with 8 bases lying between them. DNA of the CDR3: TGTGCCAGCAGCTTAGATGGCGGAAACACTGAAGCTTTCTTT. It specifies CASSLDGGNTEAFF.

The rearrangement joins TRBV9 to TRBJ1-2; D call uncertain. The CDR3 runs 14 residues. CDR1 and CDR2 from the germline V gene are SGDLS and YYNGEE. V lost 0 bases and J lost 3, with 9 bases in between. The CDR3 loop is CASSVDLGYYGYTF. Written as DNA, the CDR3 is TGTGCCAGCAGCGTAGACCTGGGGTACTATGGCTACACCTTC.

This CDR3 is CASSGGVMTDTQYF. The CDR3 DNA reads TGTGCCAGCAGCGGCGGGGTTATGACAGATACGCAGTATTTT. V and J are TRBV11-3 and TRBJ2-3; D is possibly TRBD2 (6 bases). CDR1 is SGHNT, CDR2 YENEEA, per germline. Trimming removed 5 bases from V and 3 bases from J, with 12 bases in between. The CDR3 consists of 14 residues.

In this sample, this clone turned up a few times. The rearrangement uses TRBV6-6 and TRBJ1-6, with 8 bases lining up with TRBD1. After removal of 6 bases from V and 9 bases from J, the junction contained 7 bases not matched to a gene. The CDR3 extends over 14 amino acids. Germline CDR1 reads MNHNY; CDR2 reads SVGAGI (reference sequence). CDR3 residues: CASRSTGAPSPLHF. The CDR3 region has the DNA TGTGCCAGCAGGTCGACAGGGGCCCCTTCACCCCTCCACTTT.

This chain's CDR3 is CASSLGKRGTDTQYF. CDR3 nucleotide sequence: TGTGCCAGCAGCTTGGGGAAGAGGGGCACAGATACGCAGTATTTT. The chain is built from TRBV5-8 and TRBJ2-3, with TRBD2 as a possible D gene (5 bases). Between the trimmed V and J ends, which lost 0 bases and 1 base, there was a span of 9 bases. CDR1 and CDR2 from the germline V gene are SGHTS and YDEGEE. The CDR3 contains 15 residues.